This T cell receptor beta chain emerged from a study of T cell repertoires in cytomegalovirus infection. Study-wide context: CMV infection plus the matching HLA type was flagged by public TCR beta signatures. Study-level points and caveats: Summed frequency of shared TCR beta families picked out CMV carriers who also had the relevant HLA.

TCRdb redid the calling of the reads with MiXCR, one entry per CDR3 protein. The sample contains about 680,000 distinct CDR3 sequences, 20% to 30% of which appear only once. The V and J ends lost 6 bases and 3 bases respectively, with 9 bases between them. The CDR3 runs to 13 residues. The table lists this clonotype with many counts. Its antigen remains unknown. This chain connects TRBV12-3 or TRBV12-4 to TRBJ2-1, with D possibly being TRBD1 (6 bases). The origin of this receptor is a human donor in good health (CMV status not recorded). Some clones in this sample may be carry-over from other donors' samples. Sample: CD8+ T cells from PBMCs. The DNA for the CDR3 is TGTGCCAGCAGCGAGACAGGCTACAATGAGCAGTTCTTC. It is translated as CASSETGYNEQFF.